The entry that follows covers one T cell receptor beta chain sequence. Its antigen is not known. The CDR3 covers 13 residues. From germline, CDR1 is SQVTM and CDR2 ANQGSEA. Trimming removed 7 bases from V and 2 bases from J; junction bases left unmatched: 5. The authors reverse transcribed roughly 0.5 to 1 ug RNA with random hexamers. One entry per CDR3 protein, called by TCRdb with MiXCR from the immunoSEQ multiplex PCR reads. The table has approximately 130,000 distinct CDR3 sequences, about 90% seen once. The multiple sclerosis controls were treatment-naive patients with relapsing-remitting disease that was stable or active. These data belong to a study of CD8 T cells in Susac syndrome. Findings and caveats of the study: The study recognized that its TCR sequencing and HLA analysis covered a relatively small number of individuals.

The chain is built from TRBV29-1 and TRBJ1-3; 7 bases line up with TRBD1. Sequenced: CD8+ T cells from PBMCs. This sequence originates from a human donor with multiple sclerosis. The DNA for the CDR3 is TGCAGCGCCGAGACAGGGACTGGAAACACCATATATTTT. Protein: CSAETGTGNTIYF.